The following is a TCR beta chain sequence with its context. The data were produced by immunoSEQ multiplex PCR, yet TCRdb's version contains in-frame clones alone and is incomplete. The sample has around 180,000 clones, around 89% seen once. This specimen belongs to a study of blood T cell repertoires in COVID-19. This CDR3 is built from 14 residues. Trimming cost V 4 bases and J 3 bases, with 13 bases left between them. Per germline, CDR1 MNHEY and CDR2 SMNVEV (reference sequence). Sequencing input: peripheral blood. The sequence was obtained from a woman aged 30 to 39 with acute or convalescent COVID-19. The chain combines TRBV27 with TRBJ2-7; tentatively, D is TRBD2 (6 bases). The CDR3 loop reads CASSWGDGVYEQYF. DNA for the CDR3: TGTGCCAGCAGTTGGGGGGACGGAGTCTACGAGCAGTACTTC.